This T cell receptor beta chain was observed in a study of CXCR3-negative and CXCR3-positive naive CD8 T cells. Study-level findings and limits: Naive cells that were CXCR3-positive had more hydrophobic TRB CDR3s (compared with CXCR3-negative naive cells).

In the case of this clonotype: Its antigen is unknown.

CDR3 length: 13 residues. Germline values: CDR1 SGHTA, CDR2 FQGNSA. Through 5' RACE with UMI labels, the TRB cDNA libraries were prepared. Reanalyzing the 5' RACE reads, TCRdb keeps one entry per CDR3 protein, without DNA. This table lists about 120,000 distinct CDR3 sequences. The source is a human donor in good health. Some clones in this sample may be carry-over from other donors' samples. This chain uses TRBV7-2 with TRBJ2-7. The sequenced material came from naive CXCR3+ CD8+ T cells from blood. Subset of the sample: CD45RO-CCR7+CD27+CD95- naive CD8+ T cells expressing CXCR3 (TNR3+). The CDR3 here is CASSFFAQYEQYF.